The present entry profiles one T cell receptor beta chain with its context. Its antigen is currently unknown. The PCR contained 60 Vbeta and 13 Jbeta primers. Profiling relied on immunoSEQ multiplex PCR, and the TCRdb table lists in-frame clones only, not all of them. The sample contains some 120,000 clones, 70% to 80% of which appear only once. The data stem from a study of cytomegalovirus exposure and HLA in healthy donors. Broader study findings: Other equally common chains were less clonally expanded than HLA-associated TCR beta chains, a later analysis showed.

Germline trimming cut 3 bases from V and 3 bases from J; bases unmatched to any gene: 10. CDR3 length equals 16 residues. The germline V gene encodes CDR1 MGHRA and CDR2 YSYEKL. The receptor was isolated from a woman aged 40 to 50 in good health and CMV-seropositive. The genes are TRBV4-1 and TRBJ1-2; 7 bases align to TRBD1. Sample: PBMCs. Here the CDR3 reads CASSHLGDSRYYGYTF. CDR3 coding DNA: TGCGCCAGCAGCCACCTCGGGGACAGTCGGTACTATGGCTACACCTTC.